This T cell receptor beta chain was captured by sequencing in a study of response to subunit inactivated influenza vaccine. General study results and limits: New T cells are recruited in small numbers by each seasonal influenza vaccination, according to the authors' suggestion.

Using its own MiXCR run on the RT-PCR reads, TCRdb lists one record per CDR3 protein. The table has roughly 700,000 distinct CDR3 sequences, approximately 13% seen once. Regarding this clonotype: Its specificity is not known.

The CDR3 is 12 amino acids. Between the trimmed V and J ends, which lost 0 bases and 15 bases, there was a span of 15 bases. The germline gives CDR1 SQVTM, CDR2 ANQGSEA. This specimen was PBMCs from blood, taken 14 to 15 days before vaccination. This TCR was recovered from a man aged 50 to 59 who received an inactivated influenza vaccine. The genes are TRBV29-1 and TRBJ2-1; maybe TRBD2 (6 bases). DNA for the CDR3: TGCAGCGTTGAAGATCCACGGGGGTCAGGGTTCTTC. As protein: CSVEDPRGSGFF.